This T cell receptor beta chain is from a study of T-cell memory formation after mild COVID-19 (dated by TCRdb to about 2021). Broadly, across the study: TCR sequence clusters from the two donors were found to be largely donor specific. In a couple of donors, T-cell clones that expanded and contracted after mild COVID-19 were tracked by sequencing TCRalpha and TCRbeta repertoires over time. The cohort was made up of two young adult volunteers, one female and one male, who were previously healthy. The investigation overall reported the following: Contracting CD4+ clones appeared mostly in the CM and EM memory subsets, whereas CD8+ clones were enriched in EMRA. Whether the second-wave clones peaking on day 37 were SARS-CoV-2 specific was not confirmed. The detection of some responding clones in pre-infection memory suggests that pre-existing cross-reactive memory T cells joined the SARS-CoV-2 response. From day 15 to 85, contracting clones showed balanced CD4/CD8 phenotypes, whereas a second wave of clones that expanded from day 15 to 37 leaned towards CD4+. Only a couple of mild cases were covered by the study, and larger cohorts that include severe cases with pre-infection samples were considered necessary.

V is pared back by 5 bases and J by 4 bases, with 20 bases lying between the germline termini. The germline V gene encodes CDR1 SGHDN and CDR2 FVKESK. The CDR3, from cysteine to phenylalanine, totals 16 residues. The only DNA kept is the CDR3, 48 bases in frame from the first base. Ficoll-Paque density gradient centrifugation was used to isolate PBMCs. This clonotype was detected a few times. It lacks a known antigen. Base qualities are not provided; no much larger clone lies one nucleotide away. Sequencing used an Illumina NovaSeq 6000. TCRalpha and TCRbeta cDNA libraries were built by 5'RACE with constant-segment primers, adding sample barcodes and unique molecular identifiers. RNA was extracted from every sample with Trizol reagent. Amplification of the libraries took two PCR steps, and the second step added a second sample barcode plus Illumina TruSeq adapters. Libraries were sequenced on an Illumina NovaSeq with 2 x 150 bp paired-end reads. The source study handled its data this way. Reads were demultiplexed and collapsed into UMI-guided consensus sequences with migec v1.2.7. Using mixcr v2.1.11, UMI consensuses were aligned to TRA and TRB V and J templates and then assembled into clonotypes. Clonotypes were classified as expanded or contracted when called significant by both edgeR and NoisET, with noise models trained on biological replicates. For edgeR calls, the cutoffs were a false discovery rate-adjusted p below 0.01 and a log2 fold-change threshold of 1. As an exploratory analysis of dynamics, max-normalized trajectories of the 1000 most abundant clonotypes were examined with PCA combined with hierarchical clustering. The CD4 or CD8 phenotype of responding clones was assigned using the separately sequenced CD4+ and CD8+ repertoires. In-frame beta chains were kept once TCRdb had trimmed the public reads at Q25 with fastp and called clones with MiXCR. Merged by CDR3 protein, the rows form single entries marked with the most common genes and DNA. The V and J calls and clone size are TCRdb's, not the authors'. The sample profile shows about 190,000 distinct CDR3 sequences; about a fifth of them were found once. 23% of the sample rests with the top ten.

What was sequenced was PBMCs or a T cell subset sorted from them (not recorded which). The chain is encoded by TRBV14 joined to TRBJ1-2; tentative D gene TRBD1, with 6 bases matching. The sequence came from an adult woman who had mild COVID-19 (a few samples of this study predate the infection). The sample titles of this study are shuffled in the database, so cell type and time point are left out; the donor was told from shared clones. The CDR3 in this case is CASSEDSLPPFYGYTF. In nucleotide form, the sequence is TGTGCCAGCAGCGAGGACAGCCTCCCGCCCTTCTATGGCTACACCTTC. The full variable domain, with segments outside the CDR3 supplied by the reference TRBV14 and TRBJ1-2 proteins, appears as EAGVTQFPSHSVIEKGQTVTLRCDPISGHDNLYWYRRVMGKEIKFLLHFVKESKQDESGMPNNRFLAERTGGTYSTLKVQPAELEDSGVYFCASSEDSLPPFYGYTFGSGTRLTVV.